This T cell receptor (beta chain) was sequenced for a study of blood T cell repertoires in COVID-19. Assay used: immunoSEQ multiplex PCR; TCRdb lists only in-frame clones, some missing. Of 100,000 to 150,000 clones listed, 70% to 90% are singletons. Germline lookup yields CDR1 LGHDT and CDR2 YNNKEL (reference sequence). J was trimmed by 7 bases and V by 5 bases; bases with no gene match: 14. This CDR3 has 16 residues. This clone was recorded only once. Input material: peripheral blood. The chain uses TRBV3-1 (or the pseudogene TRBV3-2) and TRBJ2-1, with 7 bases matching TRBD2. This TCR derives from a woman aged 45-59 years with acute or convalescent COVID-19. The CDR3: CASSGQPGGGPNEQFF. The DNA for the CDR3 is TGTGCCAGCAGCGGGCAACCGGGGGGAGGGCCTAATGAGCAGTTCTTC.